The clone carrying this T cell receptor beta chain came up once. Its antigen remains unidentified. Germline V CDR1 and CDR2: MNHEY, SMNVEV (reference sequence). V was cut by 0 bases and J by 2 bases, with 11 bases left in between. The CDR3 is made up of 16 amino acids. The sample belongs to a study of radiotherapy plus CTLA-4 blockade in lung cancer. Method: immunoSEQ multiplex PCR; TCRdb's copy keeps in-frame clones and lacks some. This repertoire shows about 110,000 clones, around 85% found once; its top ten account for 2.4%. Broader study findings: It was early blood T cell clone dynamics, with interferon-beta, that reportedly best predicted response. Blood-borne expansion of tumor-derived TCR clones followed radiotherapy plus ipilimumab.

Source: peripheral blood, taken from a patient treated with radiotherapy plus ipilimumab. The receptor was isolated from a human donor with non-small cell lung cancer that progressed on radiotherapy plus ipilimumab. Some clones in this sample may be carry-over from other donors' samples. The rearrangement uses TRBV27 and TRBJ2-1; D is perhaps TRBD2 (5 bases). The CDR3 DNA sequence: TGTGCCAGCAGTTTATCGCCGGGAACTCCCTACAATGAGCAGTTCTTC. It is translated as CASSLSPGTPYNEQFF.